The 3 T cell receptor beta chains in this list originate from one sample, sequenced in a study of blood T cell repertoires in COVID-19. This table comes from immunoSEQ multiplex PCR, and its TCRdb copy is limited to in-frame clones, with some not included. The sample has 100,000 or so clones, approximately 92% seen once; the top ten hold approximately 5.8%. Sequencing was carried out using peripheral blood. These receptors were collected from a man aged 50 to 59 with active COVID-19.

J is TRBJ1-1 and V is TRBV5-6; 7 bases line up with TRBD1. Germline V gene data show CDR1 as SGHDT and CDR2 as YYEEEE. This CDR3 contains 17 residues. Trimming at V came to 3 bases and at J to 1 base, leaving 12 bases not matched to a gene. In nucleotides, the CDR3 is TGTGCCAGCAGCTCAGACAGGGAACCTCTCACGAACACTGAAGCTTTCTTT. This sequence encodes CASSSDREPLTNTEAFF.

CDR3 sequence: CASTVLGQGYEQYF. CDR3 nucleotide sequence: TGTGCCAGCACCGTATTGGGACAGGGCTACGAGCAGTACTTC. The chain joins TRBV28 to TRBJ2-7, with 9 bases fitting TRBD1. The length of the CDR3 is 14 residues. J was trimmed by 3 bases and V by 7 bases; bases with no gene match: 7. The germline gives CDR1 MDHEN, CDR2 SYDVKM.

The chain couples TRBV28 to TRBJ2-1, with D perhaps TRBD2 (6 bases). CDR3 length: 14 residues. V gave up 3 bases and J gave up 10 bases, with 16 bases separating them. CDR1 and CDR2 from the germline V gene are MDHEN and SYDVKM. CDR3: CASSLGLPHREQFF. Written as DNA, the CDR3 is TGTGCCAGCAGTTTGGGACTCCCCCACAGGGAGCAGTTCTTC.